What follows describes a single TCR beta chain. Antigen specificity is unknown. This entry belongs to a study of shared clonotypes between healthy human individuals. Findings of the study overall: Unshared clonotypes carried lower generation probabilities than those common to all four donors.

Per germline, CDR1 MGHRA and CDR2 YSYEKL. The junction had 3 bases not matched to a gene; V was cut back by 2 bases and J by 2 bases. The CDR3 totals 14 residues. Some clones are missing from TCRdb's copy, which holds only in-frame ones; the method was immunoSEQ multiplex PCR. The sample holds 1,400,000 or so clones, roughly 98.5% seen once. The chain has TRBV4-1 and TRBJ2-7; TRBD1 matches at 7 bases. The receptor was derived from a man aged 25 to 45 in good health. Sequencing input: naive CD4+ T cells sorted from blood. Subset denoted: CD45RA+ positively selected. The CDR3 region has the DNA TGCGCCAGCAGCCAACTGGGACAGACCTACGAGCAGTACTTC. It encodes CASSQLGQTYEQYF.